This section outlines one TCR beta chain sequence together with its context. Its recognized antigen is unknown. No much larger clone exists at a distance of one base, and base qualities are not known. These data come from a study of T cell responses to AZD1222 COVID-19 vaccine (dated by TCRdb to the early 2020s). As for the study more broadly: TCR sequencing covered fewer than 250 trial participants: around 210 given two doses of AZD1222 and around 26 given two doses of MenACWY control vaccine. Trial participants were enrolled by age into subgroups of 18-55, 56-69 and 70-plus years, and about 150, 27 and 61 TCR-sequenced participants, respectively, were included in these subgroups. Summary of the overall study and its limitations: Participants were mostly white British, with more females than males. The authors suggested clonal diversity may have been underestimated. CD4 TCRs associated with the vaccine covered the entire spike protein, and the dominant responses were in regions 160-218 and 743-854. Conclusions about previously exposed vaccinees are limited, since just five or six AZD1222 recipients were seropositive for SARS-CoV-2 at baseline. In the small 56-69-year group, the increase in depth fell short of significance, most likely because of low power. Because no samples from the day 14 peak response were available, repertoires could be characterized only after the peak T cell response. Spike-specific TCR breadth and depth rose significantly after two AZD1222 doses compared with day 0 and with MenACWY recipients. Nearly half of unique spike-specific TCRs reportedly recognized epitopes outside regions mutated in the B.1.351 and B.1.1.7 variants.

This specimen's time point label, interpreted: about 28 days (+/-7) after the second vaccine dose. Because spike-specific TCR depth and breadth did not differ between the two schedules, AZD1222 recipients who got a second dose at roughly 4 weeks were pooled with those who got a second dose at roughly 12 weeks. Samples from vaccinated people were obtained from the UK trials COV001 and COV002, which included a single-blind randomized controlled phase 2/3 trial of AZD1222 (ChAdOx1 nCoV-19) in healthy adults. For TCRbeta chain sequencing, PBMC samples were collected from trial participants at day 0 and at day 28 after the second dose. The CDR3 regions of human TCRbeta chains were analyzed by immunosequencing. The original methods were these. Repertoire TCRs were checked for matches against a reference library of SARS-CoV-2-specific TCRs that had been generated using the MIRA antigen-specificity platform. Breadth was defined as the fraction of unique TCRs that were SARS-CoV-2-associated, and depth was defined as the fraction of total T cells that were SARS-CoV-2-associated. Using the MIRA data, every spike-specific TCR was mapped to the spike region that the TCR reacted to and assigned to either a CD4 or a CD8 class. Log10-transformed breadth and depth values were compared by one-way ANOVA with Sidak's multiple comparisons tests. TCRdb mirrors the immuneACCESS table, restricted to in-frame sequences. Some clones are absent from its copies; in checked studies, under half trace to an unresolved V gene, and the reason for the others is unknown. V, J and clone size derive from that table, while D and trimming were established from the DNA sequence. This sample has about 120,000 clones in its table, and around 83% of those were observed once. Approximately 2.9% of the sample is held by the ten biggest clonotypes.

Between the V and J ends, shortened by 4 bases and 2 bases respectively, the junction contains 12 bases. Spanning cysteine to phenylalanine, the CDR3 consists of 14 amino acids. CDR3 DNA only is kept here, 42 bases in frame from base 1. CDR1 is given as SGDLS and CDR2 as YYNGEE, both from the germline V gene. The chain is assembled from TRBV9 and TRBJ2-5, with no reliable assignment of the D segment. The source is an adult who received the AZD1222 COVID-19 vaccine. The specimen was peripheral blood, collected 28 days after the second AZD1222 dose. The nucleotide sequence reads TGTGCCAGCAGCCCCTTGGGCCTGCAAGAGACCCAGTACTTC. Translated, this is CASSPLGLQETQYF.